One sample yielded the 3 T cell receptor beta chains listed below, sequenced in a study of blood T cells in healthy people across ages. The use of a sample-barcoded 5' primer and a J-beta primer mix characterized a second PCR of roughly 6 to 11 cycles. Using its own MiXCR run on the 5' RACE reads, TCRdb lists one record per CDR3 protein. This table has roughly 800,000 distinct CDR3 sequences, about three fifths appearing once. The sequenced material came from blood. The receptors come from a man aged 25 to 40 in good health.

The chain couples TRBV3-1 to TRBJ1-1; D uncertain. The germline V gene has CDR1 LGHDT and CDR2 YNNKEL (reference sequence). The germline V and J ends were trimmed by 3 bases and 5 bases, with 16 bases remaining between them. There are 15 residues in the CDR3. The CDR3 DNA reads as TGTGCCAGCAGCCAGGAAGTGGGCCATGGGACTGAAGCTTTCTTT. Protein: CASSQEVGHGTEAFF.

V is TRBV11-2 and J is TRBJ2-5; 8 bases line up with TRBD1. Trimming took 1 base from V and 11 from J; bases not matched to a gene: 12. Germline V gene data show CDR1 as SGHAT and CDR2 as FQNNGV. The CDR3 contains 15 residues. CDR3: CASSLGGTGQGEQYF. The CDR3 DNA sequence: TGTGCCAGCAGCTTAGGTGGGACAGGTCAGGGGGAGCAGTACTTC.

This clonotype was observed a handful of times. The chain uses TRBV20-1 and TRBJ1-2; perhaps TRBD1 as D (5 bases). Germline V gene sequence: CDR1 DFQATT, CDR2 SNEGSKA (reference sequence). The CDR3 loop spans 13 amino acids. V was clipped by 5 bases and J by 4 bases, with 14 bases between them. Here the CDR3 reads CSAGAGDSYGYTF. CDR3 bases: TGCAGTGCTGGGGCGGGGGATTCCTATGGCTACACCTTC.